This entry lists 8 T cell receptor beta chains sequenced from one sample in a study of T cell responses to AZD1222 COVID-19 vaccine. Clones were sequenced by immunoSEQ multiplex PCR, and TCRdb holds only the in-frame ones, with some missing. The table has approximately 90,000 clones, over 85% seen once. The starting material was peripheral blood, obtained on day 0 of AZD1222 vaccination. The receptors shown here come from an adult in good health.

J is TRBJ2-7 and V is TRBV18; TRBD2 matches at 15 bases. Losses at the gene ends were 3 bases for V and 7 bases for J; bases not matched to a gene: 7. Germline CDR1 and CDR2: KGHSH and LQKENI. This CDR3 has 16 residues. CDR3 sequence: CASSPEGLAGGREQYF. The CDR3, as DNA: TGTGCCAGCTCACCCGAAGGACTAGCGGGAGGGAGAGAGCAGTACTTC.

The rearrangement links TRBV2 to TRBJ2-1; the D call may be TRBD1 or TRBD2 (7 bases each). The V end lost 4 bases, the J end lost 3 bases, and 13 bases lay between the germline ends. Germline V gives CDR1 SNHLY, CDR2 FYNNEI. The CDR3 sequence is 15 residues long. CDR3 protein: CASSGGRGGYNEQFF. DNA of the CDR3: TGTGCCAGCAGTGGCGGCAGGGGGGGCTACAATGAGCAGTTCTTC.

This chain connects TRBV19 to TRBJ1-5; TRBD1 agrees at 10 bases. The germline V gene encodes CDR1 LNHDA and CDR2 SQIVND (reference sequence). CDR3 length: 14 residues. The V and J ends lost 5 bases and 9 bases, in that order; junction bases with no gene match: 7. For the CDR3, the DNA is TGTGCCAGTAGTTCGGGACAGGGGATTGGGCCCCAGCATTTT. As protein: CASSSGQGIGPQHF.

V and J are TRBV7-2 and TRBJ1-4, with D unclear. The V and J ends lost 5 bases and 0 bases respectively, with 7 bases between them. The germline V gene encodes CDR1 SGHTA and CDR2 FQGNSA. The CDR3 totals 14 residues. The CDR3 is CASSLYATNEKLFF. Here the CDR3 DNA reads TGTGCCAGCAGCCTGTATGCAACTAATGAAAAACTGTTTTTT.

CDR3 nucleotide sequence: TGTGCCAGCAGCCAGCAATTAAATCAGCCCCAGCATTTT. Encoded protein: CASSQQLNQPQHF. V and J are TRBV3-1 (or the pseudogene TRBV3-2) and TRBJ1-5; D is unclear. Trimming left V 3 bases short and J 4 bases short, with 7 bases between. In germline, CDR1 is LGHDT, CDR2 YNNKEL (reference sequence). This CDR3 has 13 amino acids.

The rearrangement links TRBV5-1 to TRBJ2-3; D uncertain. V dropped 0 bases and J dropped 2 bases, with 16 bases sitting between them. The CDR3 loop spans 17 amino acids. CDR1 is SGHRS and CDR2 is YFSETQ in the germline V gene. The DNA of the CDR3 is TGCGCCAGCAGCTTGGACGGCTACTTCAGTCCCACAGATACGCAGTATTTT. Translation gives CASSLDGYFSPTDTQYF.

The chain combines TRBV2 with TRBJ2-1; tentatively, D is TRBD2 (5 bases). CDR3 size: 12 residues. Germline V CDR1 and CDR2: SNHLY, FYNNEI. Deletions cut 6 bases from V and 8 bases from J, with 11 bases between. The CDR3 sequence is CASSPDGDEQFF. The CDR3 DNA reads TGTGCCAGCAGCCCCGACGGGGATGAGCAGTTCTTC.

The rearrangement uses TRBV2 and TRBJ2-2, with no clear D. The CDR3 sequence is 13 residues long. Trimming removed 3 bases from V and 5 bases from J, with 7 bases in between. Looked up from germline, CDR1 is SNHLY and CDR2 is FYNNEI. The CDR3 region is CASSDLSTGELFF. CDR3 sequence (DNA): TGTGCCAGCAGTGACCTATCAACCGGGGAGCTGTTTTTT.